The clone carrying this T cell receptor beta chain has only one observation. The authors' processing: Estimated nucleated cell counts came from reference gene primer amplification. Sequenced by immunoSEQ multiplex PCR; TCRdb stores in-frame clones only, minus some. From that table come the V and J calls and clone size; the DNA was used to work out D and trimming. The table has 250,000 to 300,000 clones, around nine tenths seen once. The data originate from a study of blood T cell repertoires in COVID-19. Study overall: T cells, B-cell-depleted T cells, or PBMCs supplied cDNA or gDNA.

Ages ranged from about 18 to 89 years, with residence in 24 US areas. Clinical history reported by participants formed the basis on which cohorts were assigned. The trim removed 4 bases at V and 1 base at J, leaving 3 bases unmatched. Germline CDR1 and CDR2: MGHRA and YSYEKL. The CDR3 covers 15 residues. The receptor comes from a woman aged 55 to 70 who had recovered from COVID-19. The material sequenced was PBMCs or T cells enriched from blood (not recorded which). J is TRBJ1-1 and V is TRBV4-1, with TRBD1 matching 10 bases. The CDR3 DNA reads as TGCGCCAGCAGCCTCGGACAGGGGGGGAACACTGAAGCTTTCTTT. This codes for CASSLGQGGNTEAFF.